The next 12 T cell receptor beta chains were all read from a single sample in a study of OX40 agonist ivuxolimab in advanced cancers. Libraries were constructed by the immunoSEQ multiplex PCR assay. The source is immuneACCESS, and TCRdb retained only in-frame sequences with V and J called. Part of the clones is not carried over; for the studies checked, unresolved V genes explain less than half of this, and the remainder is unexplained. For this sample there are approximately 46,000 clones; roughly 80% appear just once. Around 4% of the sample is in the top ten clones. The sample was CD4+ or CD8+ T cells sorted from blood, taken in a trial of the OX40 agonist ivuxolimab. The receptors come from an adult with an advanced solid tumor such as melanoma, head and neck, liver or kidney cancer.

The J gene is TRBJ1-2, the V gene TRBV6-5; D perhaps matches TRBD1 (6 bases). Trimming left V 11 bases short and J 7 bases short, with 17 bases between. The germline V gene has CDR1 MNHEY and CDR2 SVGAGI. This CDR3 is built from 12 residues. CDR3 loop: CASLAGVGGYTF. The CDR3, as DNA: TGTGCCTCCCTGGCAGGGGTCGGTGGCTACACCTTC.

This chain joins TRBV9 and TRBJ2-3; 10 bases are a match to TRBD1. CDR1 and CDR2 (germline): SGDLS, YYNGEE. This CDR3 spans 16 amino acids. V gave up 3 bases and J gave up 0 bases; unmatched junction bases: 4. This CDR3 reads CASSARDRGSTDTQYF. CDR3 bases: TGTGCCAGCAGCGCCCGGGACAGGGGAAGCACAGATACGCAGTATTTT.

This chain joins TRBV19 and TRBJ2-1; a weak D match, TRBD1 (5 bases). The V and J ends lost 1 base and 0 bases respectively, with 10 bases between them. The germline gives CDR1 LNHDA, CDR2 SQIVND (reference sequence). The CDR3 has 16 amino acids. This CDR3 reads CASSIGGGSSYNEQFF. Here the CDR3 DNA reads TGTGCCAGTAGTATAGGGGGCGGCAGCTCCTACAATGAGCAGTTCTTC.

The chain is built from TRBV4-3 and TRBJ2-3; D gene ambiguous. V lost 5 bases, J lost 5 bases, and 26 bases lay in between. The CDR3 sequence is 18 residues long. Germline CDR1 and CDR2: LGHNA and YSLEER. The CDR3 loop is CASSSIGPRQSSGDTQYF. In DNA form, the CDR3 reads TGCGCCAGCAGCTCCATCGGCCCGCGGCAGTCCTCAGGAGATACGCAGTATTTT.

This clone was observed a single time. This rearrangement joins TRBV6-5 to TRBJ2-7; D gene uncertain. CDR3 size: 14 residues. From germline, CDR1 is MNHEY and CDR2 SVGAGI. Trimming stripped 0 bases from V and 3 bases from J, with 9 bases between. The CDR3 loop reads CASSYSVGYYEQYF. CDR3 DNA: TGTGCCAGCAGTTACTCGGTCGGATACTACGAGCAGTACTTC.

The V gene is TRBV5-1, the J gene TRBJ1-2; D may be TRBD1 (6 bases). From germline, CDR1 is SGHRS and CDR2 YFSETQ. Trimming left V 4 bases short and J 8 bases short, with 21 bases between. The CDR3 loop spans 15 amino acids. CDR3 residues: CASSPAGTGPGGYTF. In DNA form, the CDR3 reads TGCGCCAGCAGCCCTGCCGGTACAGGGCCAGGAGGCTACACCTTC.

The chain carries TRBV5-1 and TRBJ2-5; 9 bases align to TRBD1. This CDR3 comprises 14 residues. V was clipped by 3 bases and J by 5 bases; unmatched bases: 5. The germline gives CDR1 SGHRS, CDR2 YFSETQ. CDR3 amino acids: CASSSDRGGETQYF. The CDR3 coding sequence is TGCGCCAGCAGCTCGGACAGGGGAGGGGAGACCCAGTACTTC.

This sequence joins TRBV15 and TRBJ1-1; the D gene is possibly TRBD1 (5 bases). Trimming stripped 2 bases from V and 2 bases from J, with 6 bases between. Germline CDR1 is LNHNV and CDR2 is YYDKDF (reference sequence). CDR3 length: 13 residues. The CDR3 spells CATSRQGNTEAFF. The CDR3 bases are TGTGCCACCAGCAGACAGGGCAACACTGAAGCTTTCTTT.

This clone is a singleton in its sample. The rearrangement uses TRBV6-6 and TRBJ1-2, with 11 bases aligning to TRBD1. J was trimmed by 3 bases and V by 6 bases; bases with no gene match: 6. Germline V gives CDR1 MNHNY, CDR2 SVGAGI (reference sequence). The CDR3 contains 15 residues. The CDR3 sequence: CASRNRDRGDYGYTF. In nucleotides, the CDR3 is TGTGCCAGCAGGAACCGGGACAGGGGGGACTATGGCTACACCTTC.

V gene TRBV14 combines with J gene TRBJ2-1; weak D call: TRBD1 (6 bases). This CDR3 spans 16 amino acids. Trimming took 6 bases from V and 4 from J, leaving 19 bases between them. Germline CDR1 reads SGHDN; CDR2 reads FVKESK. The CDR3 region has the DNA TGTGCCAGCAGTATTCGCCAGGGGTCTACATACAATGAGCAGTTCTTC. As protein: CASSIRQGSTYNEQFF.

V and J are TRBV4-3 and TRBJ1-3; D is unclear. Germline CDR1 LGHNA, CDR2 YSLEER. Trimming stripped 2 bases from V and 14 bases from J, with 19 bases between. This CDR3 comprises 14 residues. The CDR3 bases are TGCGCCAGCAGCCAAATTCCACTCGACGGCCCTCTATATTTT. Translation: CASSQIPLDGPLYF.

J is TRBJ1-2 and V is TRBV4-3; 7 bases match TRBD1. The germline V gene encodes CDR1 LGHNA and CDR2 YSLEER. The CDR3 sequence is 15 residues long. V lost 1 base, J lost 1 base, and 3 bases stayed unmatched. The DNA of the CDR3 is TGCGCCAGCAGCCAAGCGGGACAGCTTAACTATGGCTACACCTTC. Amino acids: CASSQAGQLNYGYTF.